The 3 T cell receptor beta chains reported below all come from one sample, sequenced in a study of T cells in Graves' hyperthyroidism and ophthalmopathy. Amplification of TCR beta CDR3 regions was performed using RNA transcripts as template. The TCR CDR3 was amplified in a first-round RT-PCR using the HTBI primer set. TCRdb redid the calling of the multiplex PCR reads with MiXCR, one entry per CDR3 protein. Of fewer than 250,000 distinct CDR3 sequences listed, 15% to 20% were seen once; the top ten hold around 52%. Specimen: blood. The receptors stem from a man over 45 with Graves' hyperthyroidism.

This chain uses TRBV12-3 or TRBV12-4 with TRBJ1-2, with D perhaps matching TRBD1 (5 bases). The CDR3 is 12 amino acids. V shed 4 bases and J shed 7 bases, with 10 bases lying between them. The DNA for the CDR3 is TGTGCCAGCAGTTCGGGGCTAAGTGGCTACACCTTC. As protein: CASSSGLSGYTF.

This clonotype has just a few counts. The J gene is TRBJ2-3, the V gene TRBV11-2; 10 bases fit TRBD2. Germline-derived CDR1 and CDR2 are SGHAT and FQNNGV. Losses at the gene ends were 5 bases for V and 2 bases for J; bases not matched to a gene: 7. The CDR3 has 16 amino acids. For the CDR3, the DNA is TGTGCCAGCAGCAGAACTAGCGGGACGTTCACAGATACGCAGTATTTT. Translation: CASSRTSGTFTDTQYF.

This CDR3 reads CASSPGQTITEAFF. The CDR3 nucleotides are TGTGCCAGCAGCCCGGGACAGACGATCACTGAAGCTTTCTTT. V usage is TRBV2 and J usage is TRBJ1-1, with 7 positions matching TRBD1. The CDR3 spans 14 residues. Germline assignment: CDR1 SNHLY and CDR2 FYNNEI. V lost 6 bases and J lost 4; bases outside the gene matches: 8.